Presented here are 16 T cell receptor beta chains from one specimen sequenced in a study of cytomegalovirus exposure and HLA in healthy donors. The PCR contained 60 Vbeta and 13 Jbeta primers. Data came from immunoSEQ multiplex PCR; TCRdb stores just in-frame clones and leaves some out. This sample contains over 200,000 clones. Sequenced sample: PBMCs. The receptors were sampled from a woman aged 25 to 39 in good health and CMV-seropositive.

The rearrangement links TRBV27 to TRBJ2-5, with D hard to call. The CDR3 covers 10 residues. The germline CDR1 and CDR2 sequences are MNHEY and SMNVEV (reference sequence). V lost 6 bases to trimming and J lost 4 bases, with 3 bases between them. The CDR3 sequence is CASSLETQYF. DNA of the CDR3: TGTGCCAGCAGCTTAGAGACCCAGTACTTC.

V and J are TRBV6-5 and TRBJ1-6; D perhaps matches TRBD1 (6 bases). The CDR3 covers 15 residues. Per the germline V gene, CDR1 is MNHEY and CDR2 is SVGAGI. The V end was cut by 0 bases, the J end by 5 bases, with 8 bases between. CDR3 bases: TGTGCCAGCAGTTACTCGGACAGTAATAATTCACCCCTCCACTTT. It translates to CASSYSDSNNSPLHF.

V gene TRBV5-1 combines with J gene TRBJ1-4; 7 bases are shared with TRBD1. The ends lost 0 bases at V and 10 bases at J; junction bases unmatched: 9. Germline V gene sequence: CDR1 SGHRS, CDR2 YFSETQ. This CDR3 comprises 15 residues. In DNA form, the CDR3 reads TGCGCCAGCAGCTTGGGAGGGACAGATGTGCGAAAACTGTTTTTT. This translates into CASSLGGTDVRKLFF.

This chain uses TRBV28 with TRBJ1-4; 9 nucleotides align to TRBD1. The CDR3 has 17 amino acids. With 7 bases clipped from V and 4 bases from J, the junction kept 13 bases outside the gene matches. Looked up from germline, CDR1 is MDHEN and CDR2 is SYDVKM. This CDR3 reads CASTLHGTGLGNEKLFF. CDR3 sequence (DNA): TGTGCCAGCACACTTCACGGGACAGGGTTAGGTAATGAAAAACTGTTTTTT.

CDR3 coding DNA: TGTGCCAGCAGTGCCGTCCCCAACACTGAAGCTTTCTTT. This translates into CASSAVPNTEAFF. The chain uses TRBV6-4 and TRBJ1-1; D is undetermined. This CDR3 is 13 amino acids long. The germline V and J ends were trimmed by 4 bases and 2 bases, with 8 bases remaining between them. The germline CDR1 and CDR2 sequences are MRHNA and SNTAGT.

CDR3: CAWSPDIYGYTF. CDR3 nucleotide sequence: TGTGCCTGGAGTCCAGACATCTATGGCTACACCTTC. V and J are TRBV30 and TRBJ1-2; the D is unclear. Deletions cut 2 bases from V and 4 bases from J, with 8 bases between. Germline V gene data show CDR1 as GTSNPN and CDR2 as SVGIG (reference sequence). CDR3 size: 12 residues.

The V and J genes are TRBV6-5 and TRBJ2-7; 11 nucleotides agree with TRBD2. Germline-derived CDR1 and CDR2 are MNHEY and SVGAGI. V lost 5 bases and J lost 3; bases outside the gene matches: 6. The CDR3 loop spans 15 amino acids. This chain's CDR3 is CASSVAGTSGYEQYF. DNA of the CDR3: TGTGCCAGCAGTGTTGCGGGGACTAGCGGCTACGAGCAGTACTTC.

The chain uses TRBV5-4 and TRBJ2-5; D possibly corresponds to TRBD2 (5 bases). Trimming took off 4 bases at V and 5 bases at J, with 24 bases between the two ends. The CDR3 consists of 17 residues. Germline values: CDR1 SGHNT, CDR2 YYREEE (reference sequence). Here the CDR3 reads CASSPPPSSGLTETQYF. Written as DNA, the CDR3 is TGTGCCAGCAGCCCACCCCCGTCCAGCGGCCTGACGGAGACCCAGTACTTC.

The chain has TRBV10-1 and TRBJ1-6; D ambiguous. Trimming took off 4 bases at V and 7 bases at J, with 8 bases between the two ends. The CDR3 contains 13 residues. From germline, CDR1 is WNHNN and CDR2 SYGVQD (reference sequence). The CDR3 loop is CASSARSNSPLHF. DNA of the CDR3: TGCGCCAGCAGTGCCAGGTCCAATTCACCCCTCCACTTT.

The rearrangement joins TRBV30 to TRBJ2-1; 7 bases line up with TRBD2. Losses at the gene ends were 2 bases for V and 5 bases for J; bases not matched to a gene: 6. CDR3 length: 14 amino acids. Germline V gene sequence: CDR1 GTSNPN, CDR2 SVGIG (reference sequence). CDR3 coding DNA: TGTGCCTGGAGTCTCGGTCTAGCGGACAATGAGCAGTTCTTC. The encoded protein is CAWSLGLADNEQFF.

As to this clone: Other DNA sequences of this sample code for an identical CDR3. The genes are TRBV19 and TRBJ2-1; the match to TRBD2 covers 8 bases. V lost 3 bases, J lost 7 bases, and 8 bases stayed unmatched. Germline lookup yields CDR1 LNHDA and CDR2 SQIVND (reference sequence). This CDR3 comprises 15 residues. The CDR3 reads CASSISLAGYNEQFF. As DNA, the CDR3 is TGTGCCAGTAGTATTAGTCTAGCGGGCTATAATGAGCAGTTCTTC. Supplemented by reference TRBV19 and TRBJ2-1, the full variable domain reads DGGITQSPKYLFRKEGQNVTLSCEQNLNHDAMYWYRQDPGQGLRLIYYSQIVNDFQKGDIAEGYSVSREKKESFPLTVTSAQKNPTAFYLCASSISLAGYNEQFFGPGTRLTVL.

The chain carries TRBV18 and TRBJ1-1, with 7 positions matching TRBD1. The CDR3 is made up of 14 amino acids. Germline V gene data show CDR1 as KGHSH and CDR2 as LQKENI. Unmatched junction bases numbered 5, after V lost 4 bases and J lost 3 bases. CDR3 amino acids: CASSQQGLDTEAFF. The CDR3 nucleotides read TGTGCCAGCTCACAACAGGGGTTGGACACTGAAGCTTTCTTT.

The chain recombines TRBV2 with TRBJ1-4; 7 positions match TRBD1. Trimming removed 6 bases from V and 0 bases from J; junction bases left unmatched: 4. The CDR3 is 15 amino acids. Looked up from germline, CDR1 is SNHLY and CDR2 is FYNNEI. DNA of the CDR3: TGTGCCAGCAGGAGAGACAGGGCAACTAATGAAAAACTGTTTTTT. Amino acid sequence: CASRRDRATNEKLFF.

This chain uses TRBV5-1 with TRBJ2-5; D is undetermined. CDR3 length: 12 residues. Trimming took 5 bases from V and 1 from J, leaving 6 bases between them. Germline assignment: CDR1 SGHRS and CDR2 YFSETQ. The DNA of the CDR3 is TGCGCCAGCAGTACGGTCCAAGAGACCCAGTACTTC. Protein product: CASSTVQETQYF. The full variable domain, with the rest looked up from reference TRBV5-1 and TRBJ2-5, is KAGVTQTPRYLIKTRGQQVTLSCSPISGHRSVSWYQQTPGQGLQFLFEYFSETQRNKGNFPGRFSGRQFSNSRSEMNVSTLELGDSALYLCASSTVQETQYFGPGTRLLVL.

The chain links TRBV7-2 to TRBJ1-2; tentatively, D is TRBD1 (5 bases). Germline-derived CDR1 and CDR2 are SGHTA and FQGNSA. The CDR3 has 14 residues. V was clipped by 2 bases and J by 6 bases, with 13 bases between them. The CDR3 bases are TGTGCCAGCAGCTTAAGGCGGCAGGGCAATGGCTACACCTTC. The encoded protein is CASSLRRQGNGYTF.

The chain joins TRBV28 to TRBJ2-7; TRBD1 agrees at 7 bases. This CDR3 is built from 15 residues. Per the germline V gene, CDR1 is MDHEN and CDR2 is SYDVKM. The J segment lost 0 bases and the V segment lost 6 bases, leaving 8 bases of the junction unmatched. The CDR3 protein is CASRPGTDNSYEQYF. The CDR3 coding sequence is TGTGCCAGCAGGCCCGGGACAGATAACTCCTACGAGCAGTACTTC.